This T cell receptor (beta chain) derives from a study of CD8+CD57+ T cells in acquired aplastic anemia. The study profiled TCR beta VDJ and CDR3 using genomic DNA as template. TCRdb redid the calling of the reads with MiXCR, one entry per CDR3 protein. In the table there are approximately 220,000 distinct CDR3 sequences, approximately 45% of which are singletons. This clonotype appeared many times. Sequencing was done on patients that had shown CD8+CD57+ cell expansion by flow cytometry. Each of the patients presented with severe acquired aplastic anemia. CDR1 and CDR2 (germline): KGHDR, SFDVKD. V was cut by 4 bases and J by 0 bases, with 15 bases left in between. The CDR3 loop spans 17 amino acids.

The V and J genes are TRBV24-1 and TRBJ2-1, with D possibly being TRBD1 (5 bases). The receptor was isolated from a human donor with aplastic anemia. Sequences were obtained from sorted CD4+, CD8+, or CD8+CD57+ T cells (not recorded which) from PBMCs. The CDR3 sequence is CATSDPPTVNSYNEQFF. The CDR3 DNA sequence: TGTGCCACCAGTGACCCCCCGACAGTAAACTCCTACAATGAGCAGTTCTTC.